A selection of T cell receptor beta chains follows, all from one sample in a study of T cell responses to AZD1222 COVID-19 vaccine. The data were produced by immunoSEQ multiplex PCR, yet TCRdb's version contains in-frame clones alone and is incomplete. The sample consists of 57,000 or so clones, approximately 85% of them appearing once. Specimen: peripheral blood, collected on day 0 of MenACWY control vaccination. Receptor source: an adult in good health. The CDR3 runs from the conserved cysteine through the conserved F or W. Fields, in order: CDR3 protein, V gene, D gene. D genes are given only for firm matches.

CASSLALQGGDYEQYF,TRBV7-8,TRBD1
CASSLYGVKNTGELFF,TRBV27,NA
CASNTRGSNQPQHF,TRBV6-5,NA
CASSFRSGANVLTF,TRBV19,NA
CASTGPYGYTF,TRBV28,NA
CASSPPGWAGESTEAFF,TRBV28,NA
CASSGADPGNTIYF,TRBV28,NA
CASSDRGGSYEQYF,TRBV7-6,TRBD1
CASSLGGLAGGEQYF,TRBV7-2,TRBD2
CASSETVTDMNTEAFF,TRBV25-1,NA
CASSLGREIYNEQFF,TRBV18,NA
CAWSVKADGYTF,TRBV30,NA
CASSLAQKDYGYTF,TRBV7-2,NA
CASSWGSGADTQYF,TRBV6-6,NA
CASSLSGRGASEAFF,TRBV27,NA
CASSYAASPSTDTQYF,TRBV6-5,NA
CSVRHTENTEAFF,TRBV29-1,NA
CAGPGQLMSYTF,TRBV12-3/TRBV12-4,TRBD1
CASTPTGLIYEQYF,TRBV7-2,NA
CASSHTGSGNTIYF,TRBV3-1/TRBV3-2,NA
CASSLLQVRGNEQFF,TRBV27,NA
CASSPTGTGSYLAGYTF,TRBV28,TRBD1
CASSSPSSGSHEQFF,TRBV5-4,TRBD2
CASSLVSLARTGELFF,TRBV7-6,NA
CATSDPRKPTGELFF,TRBV24-1,NA
CASTSRRAETYEQYF,TRBV5-4,NA
CASRWGGSGTNEQFF,TRBV27,TRBD2
CASSPDSSGIYGYTF,TRBV6-5,NA
CASSKTSGRADTQYF,TRBV3-1/TRBV3-2,TRBD2
CASSRQLRGTGELFF,TRBV2,NA
CASSTPRYTRQETQYF,TRBV7-9,NA
CASSLGGSYEQYF,TRBV28,NA
CATSGSLGLAGGRETQYF,TRBV15,TRBD2
CASTATMTGRVTEAFF,TRBV11-2,TRBD1
CASSLVGDNQPQHF,TRBV28,NA
CASSGEGWGELFF,TRBV9,NA
CASSLGGPGTGRRADTIYF,TRBV5-8,TRBD1
CASSLVRGRSYEQYF,TRBV7-8,NA
CASSEERGPNEKLFF,TRBV2,NA
CASSPEGDTQYF,TRBV12-3/TRBV12-4,NA
CASSQDRSNNEQFF,TRBV4-3,NA